The 9 T cell receptor beta chains reported below all come from one sample, sequenced in a study of blood T cell repertoires in COVID-19. Sequencing used immunoSEQ multiplex PCR; TCRdb keeps in-frame clones, though not all of them. The sample yields over 60,000 clones, around 80% seen once. Sequencing was done on a sample of peripheral blood. These receptors all stem from a human donor in a cohort sampled during active COVID-19.

The chain carries TRBV28 and TRBJ1-2, with D perhaps matching TRBD1 (6 bases). The CDR3 loop spans 13 amino acids. Deletions cut 6 bases from V and 4 bases from J, with 12 bases between. CDR1 is MDHEN, CDR2 SYDVKM, per germline. CDR3 bases: TGTGCCAGCAGCTCAGGGGTTCGCTATGGCTACACCTTC. Its protein is CASSSGVRYGYTF.

The chain recombines TRBV27 with TRBJ2-1; D not certain. This CDR3 has 15 residues. Between the trimmed V and J ends, which lost 2 bases and 3 bases, there was a span of 11 bases. The V gene's germline CDR1 is MNHEY and CDR2 SMNVEV (reference sequence). CDR3 DNA: TGTGCCAGCAGTTTAGTACAGTCCCTCTACAATGAGCAGTTCTTC. Translated, it gives CASSLVQSLYNEQFF.

The table lists this clone with a count of one. This rearrangement joins TRBV5-1 to TRBJ2-7; 13 nucleotides match TRBD2. CDR1 and CDR2 from the germline V gene are SGHRS and YFSETQ. The CDR3 length is 16 residues. J gave up 5 bases and V 4 bases, and 9 bases lay outside the gene matches. CDR3 nucleotides: TGCGCCAGCAGCCCCGGGACTAGCGGGACGGCGGACGAGCAGTACTTC. As protein: CASSPGTSGTADEQYF.

The J gene is TRBJ1-4, the V gene TRBV7-9; D uncertain. The length of the CDR3 is 15 residues. Germline V CDR1 and CDR2: SEHNR, FQNEAQ (reference sequence). The V gene lost 1 base and the J gene lost 3 bases, with 9 bases spanning the gap. CDR3 DNA sequence: TGTGCCAGCAGCTTAGGCACGGTCTCTAATGAAAAACTGTTTTTT. Protein product: CASSLGTVSNEKLFF. Complete variable domain (other parts from reference TRBV7-9 and TRBJ1-4): DTGVSQNPRHKITKRGQNVTFRCDPISEHNRLYWYRQTLGQGPEFLTYFQNEAQLEKSRLLSDRFSAERPKGSFSTLEIQRTEQGDSAMYLCASSLGTVSNEKLFFGSGTQLSVL.

The V gene is TRBV30, the J gene TRBJ2-7; weak D call: TRBD1 (6 bases). Germline CDR1 and CDR2: GTSNPN and SVGIG (reference sequence). V was cut by 6 bases and J by 1 base, with 13 bases left in between. The CDR3 is made up of 13 amino acids. CDR3 in amino acids: CACNNRDSYEQYF. The CDR3 region has the DNA TGTGCCTGTAATAACAGGGATTCCTACGAGCAGTACTTC.

This clone was seen just once. The V call is TRBV11-2, the J call TRBJ2-1, with 9 nucleotides matching TRBD1. The ends lost 3 bases at V and 7 bases at J; junction bases unmatched: 10. There are 16 residues in the CDR3. The germline CDR1 and CDR2 sequences are SGHAT and FQNNGV. The CDR3 region is CASSFTGGLGQNEQFF. The DNA for the CDR3 is TGTGCCAGCAGCTTTACAGGGGGCTTAGGGCAAAATGAGCAGTTCTTC.

This sequence joins TRBV5-6 and TRBJ2-1, with D perhaps TRBD2 (6 bases). V lost 4 bases, J lost 0 bases, and 14 bases lay in between. CDR1 is SGHDT, CDR2 YYEEEE, per germline. The CDR3 totals 16 residues. The CDR3 is CASSPVADLSYNEQFF. CDR3 DNA: TGTGCCAGCAGCCCGGTAGCGGACCTCTCCTACAATGAGCAGTTCTTC.

In its sample, this clone was seen a few times. The chain has TRBV30 and TRBJ1-6; D gene unclear. This CDR3 is built from 14 residues. The V gene's germline CDR1 is GTSNPN and CDR2 SVGIG (reference sequence). Trimming shortened V by 3 bases and J by 6 bases, and 12 bases separated the two germline ends. The CDR3 reads CAWRFRRPNSPLHF. The CDR3 nucleotides are TGTGCCTGGAGGTTTAGGAGACCTAATTCACCCCTCCACTTT.

V is TRBV7-9 and J is TRBJ1-4, with 7 bases lining up with TRBD1. Germline V gene data show CDR1 as SEHNR and CDR2 as FQNEAQ (reference sequence). The CDR3 sequence is 14 residues long. Trimming at V came to 3 bases and at J to 12 bases, leaving 10 bases not matched to a gene. CDR3 amino acids: CASSLSRGTSQLFF. The CDR3 DNA sequence: TGTGCCAGCAGCTTGTCCAGGGGGACTTCCCAACTGTTTTTT.